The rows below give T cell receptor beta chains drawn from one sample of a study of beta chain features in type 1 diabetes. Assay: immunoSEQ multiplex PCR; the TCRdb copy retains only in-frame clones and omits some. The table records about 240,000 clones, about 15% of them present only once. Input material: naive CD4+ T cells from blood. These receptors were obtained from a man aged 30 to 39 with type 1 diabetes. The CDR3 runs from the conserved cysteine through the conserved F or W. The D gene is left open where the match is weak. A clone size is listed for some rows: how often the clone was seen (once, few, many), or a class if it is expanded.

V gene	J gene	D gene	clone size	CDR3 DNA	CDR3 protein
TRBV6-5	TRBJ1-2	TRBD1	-	TGTGCCAGCAGTTACTCGAATACAGGGGGCCACTATGGCTACACCTTC	CASSYSNTGGHYGYTF
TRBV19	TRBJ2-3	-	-	TGTGCCAGTCGGGGATGGGGGGTTGGAGATACGCAGTATTTT	CASRGWGVGDTQYF
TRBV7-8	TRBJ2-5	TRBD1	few	TGTGCCAGCAGCGTTGACAGGGGGCGAGAGACCCAGTACTTC	CASSVDRGRETQYF
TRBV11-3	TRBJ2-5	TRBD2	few	TGTGCCAGCAGCAGAAGGACTAGCGGACAAGAGACCCAGTACTTC	CASSRRTSGQETQYF
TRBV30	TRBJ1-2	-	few	TGTGCCTGGAGTGGGGGGCCGGGCTATGGCTACACCTTC	CAWSGGPGYGYTF
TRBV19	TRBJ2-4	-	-	TGTGCCAGTAGTATATCCCGTTTGCAGGGCCACATTCAGTACTTC	CASSISRLQGHIQYF
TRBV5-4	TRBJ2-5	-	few	TGTGCCAGCAGCCCGCCGGGAATAGAGACCCAGTACTTC	CASSPPGIETQYF
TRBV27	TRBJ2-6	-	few	TGTGCCAGCAGTTTATTAAGACAGCCTGACTCTGGGGCCAACGTCCTGACTTTC	CASSLLRQPDSGANVLTF
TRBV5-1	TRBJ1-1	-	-	TGCGCCAGCAGCTTTATGGGACAGAACACTGAAGCTTTCTTT	CASSFMGQNTEAFF
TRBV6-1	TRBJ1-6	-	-	TGTGCCAGCAGTGTTCAGGGGTACTCACCCCTCCACTTT	CASSVQGYSPLHF
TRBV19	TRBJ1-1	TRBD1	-	TGTGCCAGTAGTATAGACCGACAGGGTTTGTCTGAAGGCACTGAAGCTTTCTTT	CASSIDRQGLSEGTEAFF
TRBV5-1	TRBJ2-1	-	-	TGCGCCAGCAGCCCAAGCCGGGACTCGAATTACAATGAGCAGTTCTTC	CASSPSRDSNYNEQFF